The TCR beta chain described here comes from a study of Graves' ophthalmopathy and Graves' hyperthyroidism. Whole-study results and caveats: Among expanded thyroid clonotypes above 0.001 frequency, most also occurred in blood.

Scientists amplified the TCR beta CDR3 regions from RNA transcripts. The workflow started with a first-round RT-PCR run with HTBI primers and then moved on to a second-round multiplex PCR. TCRdb reprocessed the multiplex PCR reads via MiXCR and lists one record per CDR3 protein. The sample records some 350,000 distinct CDR3 sequences, roughly 17% being singletons. The authors defined stable hyperthyroidism as no ophthalmopathy within 18 months of follow-up. Aged 18 to 65, the patients with hyperthyroidism had under 2 months' duration and were newly diagnosed. In the case of this clonotype: Its antigen is as yet unknown. The CDR3 carries no conserved terminal phenylalanine or tryptophan, so it likely arises from a read error.

Germline CDR1 and CDR2: DFQATT and SNEGSKA (reference sequence). Trimming took off 5 bases at V and 3 bases at J, with 13 bases between the two ends. The CDR3 totals 13 residues. The receptor was isolated from an adult woman with stable Graves' hyperthyroidism. This sequence joins TRBV20-1 and TRBJ1-2; D remains unclear. The specimen was peripheral blood. The CDR3 DNA is TGCAGTGCTGGAGTGGCAGGCCACTATGGCTACACCGTC. Protein: CSAGVAGHYGYTV.